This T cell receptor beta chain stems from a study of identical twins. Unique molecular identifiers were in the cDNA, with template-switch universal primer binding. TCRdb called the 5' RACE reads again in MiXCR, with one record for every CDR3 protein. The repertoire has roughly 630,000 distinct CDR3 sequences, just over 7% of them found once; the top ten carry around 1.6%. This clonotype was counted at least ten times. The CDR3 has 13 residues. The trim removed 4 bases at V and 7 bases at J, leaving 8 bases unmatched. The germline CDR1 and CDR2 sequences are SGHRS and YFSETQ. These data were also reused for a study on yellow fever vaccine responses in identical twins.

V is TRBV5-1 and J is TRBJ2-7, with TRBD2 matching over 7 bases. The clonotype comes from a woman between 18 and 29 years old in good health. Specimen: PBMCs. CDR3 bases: TGCGCCAGCAGCCCGAGGGGAGGGGAGGAGCAGTACTTC. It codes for CASSPRGGEEQYF.